This record looks at one TCR beta chain sequence and its context. Its antigen is as yet unknown. The record originates from a study of chemoradiotherapy in HPV16-positive cancers. Study-level background: A couple of HPV16-positive patients' cells yielded candidate HPV-specific clones and common motifs. Study findings and constraints: Candidate HPV-specific clones and E7-related TCR motifs grew in tumor during treatment. Functional assays defining HPV-specific T cells used only a couple of HPV16-positive patients.

The repertoire was sequenced with immunoSEQ multiplex PCR; TCRdb's copy has only in-frame clones and lacks some. The repertoire has roughly 34,000 clones, roughly nine tenths of them found once; the top ten carry around 2.3%. Trimming cost V 5 bases and J 3 bases; bases outside gene matches: 4. Looked up from germline, CDR1 is SGHVS and CDR2 is FNYEAQ. The CDR3 loop spans 14 amino acids. The sample in question was blood, obtained from a patient who underwent chemoradiotherapy. The TCR sequence derives from a human donor with HPV-associated anogenital cancer. The chain is built from TRBV7-6 and TRBJ2-7; 10 bases map to TRBD1. Here the CDR3 DNA reads TGTGCCAGCAGCCGGGACAGGGGAGACTACGAGCAGTACTTC. This sequence encodes CASSRDRGDYEQYF.